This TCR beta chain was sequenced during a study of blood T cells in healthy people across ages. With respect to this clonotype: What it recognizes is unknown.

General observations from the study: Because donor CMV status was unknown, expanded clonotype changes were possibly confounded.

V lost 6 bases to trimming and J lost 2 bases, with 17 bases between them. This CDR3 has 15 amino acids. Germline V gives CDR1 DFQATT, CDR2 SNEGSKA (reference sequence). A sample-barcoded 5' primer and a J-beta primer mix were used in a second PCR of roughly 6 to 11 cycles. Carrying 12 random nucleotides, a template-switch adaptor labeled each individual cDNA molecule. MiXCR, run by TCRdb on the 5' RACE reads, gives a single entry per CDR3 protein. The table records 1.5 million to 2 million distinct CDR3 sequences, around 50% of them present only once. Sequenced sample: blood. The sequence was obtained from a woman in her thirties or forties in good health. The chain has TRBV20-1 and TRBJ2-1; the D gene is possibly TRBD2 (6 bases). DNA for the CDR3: TGCAGTGCACCCAGGAGGGAAGCGGCCTACAATGAGCAGTTCTTC. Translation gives CSAPRREAAYNEQFF.